A single sample gave rise to the 32 T cell receptor beta chains below, sequenced in a study of identical twins (dated by TCRdb to 2015 to 2016). Library preparation employed 5' RACE. Sequencing was performed on an Illumina HiSeq 2000. Clones were called with MiXCR by TCRdb after fastp trimmed the public reads at Q25, and only in-frame beta chains were retained. Each record represents a unique CDR3 protein, reported with the most common genes and DNA among its rows. A total of some 240,000 distinct CDR3 sequences appear in this sample, more than 9% of them only once. The leading ten clones occupy 9% to 10% of the sample. Specimen: memory T cells sorted from blood. According to the study, the label for this sample's cell subset or site signals: CD45RO+ enriched T cells. The receptors shown here come from a middle-aged man in good health.

This clonotype was recorded many times. V usage is TRBV6-4 and J usage is TRBJ1-1; perhaps TRBD1 as D (6 bases). The germline V gene has CDR1 MRHNA and CDR2 SNTAGT. Trimming shortened V by 0 bases and J by 1 base, and 18 bases separated the two germline ends. The CDR3 spans 18 residues. The CDR3 loop is CASSDSMKGGSGNTEAFF. The CDR3 region has the DNA TGTGCCAGCAGTGACTCGATGAAGGGGGGCTCGGGGAACACTGAAGCTTTCTTT.

This clonotype has a count of ten or more. This chain links TRBV4-2 with TRBJ2-2; D is unresolved. The CDR3 is 14 amino acids. V was trimmed by 0 bases and J by 7 bases, leaving 9 bases between them. The germline V gene has CDR1 LGHNA and CDR2 YNFKEQ. CDR3 amino acids: CASSQDHPNGELFF. In nucleotides, the CDR3 is TGTGCCAGCAGCCAAGATCATCCGAACGGGGAGCTGTTTTTT.

There are a few counts of this clonotype. The rearrangement uses TRBV19 and TRBJ2-5; 7 bases align to TRBD2. This CDR3 spans 16 amino acids. Germline CDR1 is LNHDA and CDR2 is SQIVND (reference sequence). With 0 bases clipped from V and 7 bases from J, the junction kept 11 bases outside the gene matches. Here the CDR3 reads CASSIDWRERSGTQYF. The DNA for the CDR3 is TGTGCCAGTAGTATAGATTGGCGGGAGCGTTCCGGGACCCAGTACTTC.

In this sample, this clonotype turned up a few times. This chain uses TRBV5-1 with TRBJ1-1; D call uncertain. The germline V and J ends were trimmed by 0 bases and 7 bases, with 19 bases remaining between them. Germline V gene lookup returns CDR1 SGHRS and CDR2 YFSETQ. CDR3 length equals 16 residues. In DNA, the CDR3 is TGCGCCAGCAGCTTGGCCGTTGGTCAGGTCATCCATGAAGCTTTCTTT. Its translation is CASSLAVGQVIHEAFF.

This clonotype has at least ten counts. The J gene is TRBJ2-1, the V gene TRBV29-1, with D possibly matching TRBD2 (6 bases). The CDR3 has 12 residues. Germline V gives CDR1 SQVTM, CDR2 ANQGSEA. The CDR3 region has the DNA TGCGGGGGGTCCAGCTCCTACAATGAGCAGTTCTTC. Translation gives CGGSSSYNEQFF.

The genes are TRBV6-1 and TRBJ2-1; D may be TRBD1 (6 bases). Looked up from germline, CDR1 is MNHNS and CDR2 is SASEGT. V lost 6 bases to trimming and J lost 8 bases, with 17 bases between them. The CDR3 contains 14 residues. CDR3 bases: TGTGCCAGCAGACGCCAACAGGGTTACGATGAGCAGTTCTTC. This gives the protein CASRRQQGYDEQFF.

This chain connects TRBV28 to TRBJ1-4, with a tentative D call TRBD1 (5 bases). Between the trimmed V and J ends, which lost 3 bases and 10 bases, there was a span of 18 bases. The CDR3 totals 15 residues. From germline, CDR1 is MDHEN and CDR2 SYDVKM. The CDR3 bases are TGTGCCAGCAGTTTCAACCAGCGGGCTGGGGGAAAACTGTTTTTT. Translating gives CASSFNQRAGGKLFF.

The chain uses TRBV12-3 or TRBV12-4 and TRBJ2-1, with 7 bases lining up with TRBD2. Trimming removed 7 bases from V and 8 bases from J; junction bases left unmatched: 26. The CDR3 is made up of 19 amino acids. The CDR3 DNA reads TGTGCCAGCACCCGGTTATCTCCGGAGGGCCCCGGGAGGAGGTATGAGCAGTTCTTC. It encodes CASTRLSPEGPGRRYEQFF.

V usage is TRBV6-2 or TRBV6-3 and J usage is TRBJ2-5, with 7 bases identical to TRBD1. The CDR3 has 15 amino acids. Germline CDR1 and CDR2: MNHEY and SVGEGT. The V gene end was trimmed by 6 bases and the J gene end by 5 bases; junction bases not matched to a gene: 12. CDR3: CASRDTGARRETQYF. As DNA, the CDR3 is TGTGCCAGCAGAGATACAGGGGCCCGTCGGGAGACCCAGTACTTC.

This clonotype was observed many times. The chain joins TRBV19 to TRBJ2-7; D is undetermined. Trimming left V 5 bases short and J 1 base short, with 9 bases between. The length of the CDR3 is 13 residues. Germline lookup yields CDR1 LNHDA and CDR2 SQIVND (reference sequence). In DNA, the CDR3 is TGTGCCAGTAGTGTGACACGTTCCTACGAGCAGTACTTC. Its translation is CASSVTRSYEQYF. Looking up the rest from reference TRBV19 and TRBJ2-7 gives the full variable domain: DGGITQSPKYLFRKEGQNVTLSCEQNLNHDAMYWYRQDPGQGLRLIYYSQIVNDFQKGDIAEGYSVSREKKESFPLTVTSAQKNPTAFYLCASSVTRSYEQYFGPGTRLTVT.

The CDR3 DNA is TGCAGTGCTAGAGTCGGGAACTATGGCTACACCTTC. Its protein is CSARVGNYGYTF. The chain couples TRBV20-1 to TRBJ1-2; D uncertain. Germline V gene data show CDR1 as DFQATT and CDR2 as SNEGSKA (reference sequence). V was pared by 1 base and J by 2 bases, with 5 bases between. The CDR3 contains 12 residues.

This clonotype appeared many times. The chain is built from TRBV5-1 and TRBJ2-7, with 10 bases identical to TRBD1. This CDR3 has 15 amino acids. Germline V CDR1 and CDR2: SGHRS, YFSETQ. V was clipped by 4 bases and J by 2 bases; unmatched bases: 6. The CDR3 DNA follows: TGCGCCAGCAGCCAGGGACAGGGGAACCCCTACGAGCAGTACTTC. As protein: CASSQGQGNPYEQYF.

As concerns this clonotype: The junction and the germline gene differ at one end; a read error may be behind it. The chain joins TRBV12-3 or TRBV12-4 to TRBJ2-7, with 9 nucleotides matching TRBD1. This CDR3 spans 12 amino acids. Written as DNA, the CDR3 is TGTGCCAGCAGTCGCGGAGGGACAGGGACCCTCTTC. Its translation is CASSRGGTGTLF.

The rearrangement joins TRBV6-1 to TRBJ2-3; 11 bases are shared with TRBD2. V lost 6 bases and J lost 4; bases outside the gene matches: 15. Germline assignment: CDR1 MNHNS and CDR2 SASEGT. CDR3 length: 18 amino acids. CDR3 DNA: TGTGCCAGCAGCCCCGGGGGCTTAGTAGCGGGAGGGGCAGATACGCAGTATTTT. This sequence encodes CASSPGGLVAGGADTQYF.

This clonotype showed up just a few times. The rearrangement uses TRBV20-1 and TRBJ2-6; D is undetermined. The CDR3 contains 15 residues. Trimming pared 3 bases from V and 0 bases from J, leaving 9 bases between. CDR1 DFQATT and CDR2 SNEGSKA come from the germline V gene (reference sequence). Written as DNA, the CDR3 is TGCAGTGCTAGTTTCGCTTCCTCTGGGGCCAACGTCCTGACTTTC. Translated, it gives CSASFASSGANVLTF.

Only a few counts were recorded for this clonotype. The CDR3 region has the DNA TGCAGTGCTAGAGAGACAGGGACATCCTACGAGCAGTACTTC. Translated: CSARETGTSYEQYF. V and J are TRBV20-1 and TRBJ2-7; the match to TRBD1 covers 7 bases. The CDR3 extends over 14 amino acids. The junction had 3 bases not matched to a gene; V was cut back by 0 bases and J by 1 base. From germline, CDR1 is DFQATT and CDR2 SNEGSKA (reference sequence).

This clonotype was picked up many times. The J gene is TRBJ1-1, the V gene TRBV2; perhaps TRBD1 as D (5 bases). The germline V gene has CDR1 SNHLY and CDR2 FYNNEI. Deletions cut 9 bases from V and 0 bases from J, with 11 bases between. The CDR3 length is 13 residues. In DNA, the CDR3 is TGTGCCAGTTCGACAGAGATGAACACTGAAGCTTTCTTT. Its translation: CASSTEMNTEAFF.

The V call is TRBV7-2, the J call TRBJ2-3; no definite D call. The germline gives CDR1 SGHTA, CDR2 FQGNSA. This CDR3 is 12 amino acids long. Trimming took off 5 bases at V and 6 bases at J, with 9 bases between the two ends. CDR3 sequence (DNA): TGTGCCAGCAGCCCCGCAGAGGATACGCAGTATTTT. It translates to CASSPAEDTQYF.

This clonotype has only a few counts. V and J are TRBV6-5 and TRBJ2-1; maybe TRBD2 (7 bases). Germline V gives CDR1 MNHEY, CDR2 SVGAGI. V was trimmed by 5 bases and J by 6 bases, leaving 17 bases between them. This CDR3 is built from 15 residues. CDR3 in amino acids: CASSISGGHSNEQFF. The DNA of the CDR3 is TGTGCCAGCAGTATCTCGGGGGGCCATAGCAATGAGCAGTTCTTC.

This chain connects TRBV5-1 to TRBJ2-3, with TRBD1 identical over 7 bases. Trimming cost V 3 bases and J 4 bases; bases outside gene matches: 8. Per germline, CDR1 SGHRS and CDR2 YFSETQ. This CDR3 comprises 15 residues. In DNA form, the CDR3 reads TGCGCCAGCAGCTCCGGGGACAGATATTCAGATACGCAGTATTTT. Residues: CASSSGDRYSDTQYF.

This rearrangement joins TRBV2 to TRBJ2-1, with TRBD2 matching over 8 bases. Trimming took 7 bases from V and 5 from J; bases not matched to a gene: 10. There are 15 residues in the CDR3. Germline V gives CDR1 SNHLY, CDR2 FYNNEI. CDR3 in amino acids: CASNLEAGAHNEQFF. DNA for the CDR3: TGTGCCAGCAACCTCGAAGCGGGAGCCCACAATGAGCAGTTCTTC.

About this clonotype: This clone may be a read error of a much larger clone one base away. This chain uses TRBV20-1 with TRBJ2-2; D is undetermined. The CDR3 is made up of 15 amino acids. CDR1 and CDR2 (germline): DFQATT, SNEGSKA (reference sequence). The CDR3 reads CSARGDSPNPGELFF. The CDR3 DNA is TGCAGTGCTAGAGGAGATAGCCCGAACCCCGGGGAGCTGTTTTTT.

V is TRBV28 and J is TRBJ1-2, with no clear D. The V gene's germline CDR1 is MDHEN and CDR2 SYDVKM. CDR3 length equals 13 residues. Trimming pared 5 bases from V and 5 bases from J, leaving 12 bases between. The DNA of the CDR3 is TGTGCCAGCAGTCTTACAGAACTTTATGGCTACACCTTC. It codes for CASSLTELYGYTF.

This clonotype was seen at least ten times. The V gene is TRBV12-3 or TRBV12-4, the J gene TRBJ2-1, with D unresolved. V was clipped by 4 bases and J by 7 bases, with 11 bases between them. This CDR3 spans 13 amino acids. CDR3 DNA: TGTGCCAGCAGTTCTCGACTCGCGAATGAGCAGTTCTTC. Translating it yields CASSSRLANEQFF.

This clonotype has just a few counts. V and J are TRBV6-1 and TRBJ1-6; D gene ambiguous. This CDR3 comprises 14 residues. Per the germline V gene, CDR1 is MNHNS and CDR2 is SASEGT. The V end lost 9 bases, the J end lost 6 bases, and 15 bases lay between the germline ends. Here the CDR3 DNA reads TGTGCCAGTAAACGTACCGCGGGTAATTCACCCCTCCACTTT. Amino acids: CASKRTAGNSPLHF.

This clonotype was counted at least ten times. The chain carries TRBV6-5 and TRBJ2-7, with unresolved D. V was shortened by 0 bases and J by 4 bases, with 10 bases between the two germline ends. There are 14 residues in the CDR3. CDR1 and CDR2 (germline): MNHEY, SVGAGI. For the CDR3, the DNA is TGTGCCAGCAGTTACTCGATACCGGTTTACGAGCAGTACTTC. Residues: CASSYSIPVYEQYF.

This chain joins TRBV20-1 and TRBJ2-3; TRBD2 is a possible D gene (6 bases). Trimming stripped 2 bases from V and 1 base from J, with 7 bases between. The CDR3 sequence is 13 residues long. Per germline, CDR1 DFQATT and CDR2 SNEGSKA (reference sequence). The CDR3 is CSARIAGTDTQYF. DNA of the CDR3: TGCAGTGCTAGAATAGCGGGCACAGATACGCAGTATTTT.

The V and J genes are TRBV7-2 and TRBJ2-2; 7 bases are shared with TRBD2. V lost 8 bases, J lost 3 bases, and 6 bases stayed unmatched. The CDR3 sequence is 14 residues long. Germline values: CDR1 SGHTA, CDR2 FQGNSA. As DNA, the CDR3 is TGTGCCAGCCGGGGAGGGACTTACACCGGGGAGCTGTTTTTT. Its translation: CASRGGTYTGELFF.

This clonotype was seen a few times. The chain couples TRBV19 to TRBJ1-1, with D perhaps TRBD1 (6 bases). Trimming cost V 4 bases and J 11 bases, with 14 bases left between them. Germline values: CDR1 LNHDA, CDR2 SQIVND (reference sequence). The CDR3 runs 12 residues. The CDR3: CASSTLRTAAFF. In DNA, the CDR3 is TGTGCCAGTAGTACCCTTCGGACAGCGGCTTTCTTT. Based on the CDR3 plus reference TRBV19 and TRBJ1-1, the full variable domain is DGGITQSPKYLFRKEGQNVTLSCEQNLNHDAMYWYRQDPGQGLRLIYYSQIVNDFQKGDIAEGYSVSREKKESFPLTVTSAQKNPTAFYLCASSTLRTAAFFGQGTRLTVV.

This clonotype was picked up many times. The chain joins TRBV4-3 to TRBJ2-3; 11 bases map to TRBD2. This CDR3 comprises 16 residues. The germline CDR1 and CDR2 sequences are LGHNA and YSLEER. V lost 2 bases, J lost 3 bases, and 4 bases stayed unmatched. The CDR3 spells CASSQWTSGLTDTQYF. The CDR3 bases are TGCGCCAGCAGCCAATGGACTAGCGGGTTAACAGATACGCAGTATTTT.

This clonotype was seen at least ten times. This chain uses TRBV27 with TRBJ2-2, with D perhaps being TRBD1 or TRBD2 (5 bases each). V was pared by 2 bases and J by 7 bases, with 11 bases between. Germline loops: CDR1 MNHEY, CDR2 SMNVEV (reference sequence). This CDR3 contains 14 residues. The CDR3 nucleotides read TGTGCCAGCAGTTTAATAGGGGCGGGCGGGGAGCTGTTTTTT. As protein: CASSLIGAGGELFF.

V gene TRBV6-1 combines with J gene TRBJ2-5; 8 nucleotides align to TRBD1. CDR1 is MNHNS, CDR2 SASEGT, per germline. This CDR3 is 15 amino acids long. Trimming cost V 5 bases and J 5 bases; bases outside gene matches: 10. The CDR3 DNA reads as TGTGCCAGCAGTCGATGGGGACAGGCGGAGGAGACCCAGTACTTC. This sequence encodes CASSRWGQAEETQYF.